This T cell receptor (beta chain) was identified during a study of T cell responses to AZD1222 COVID-19 vaccine. Study observations and caveats: The span of vaccine-associated CD4 TCRs extended across spike, with dominance at 160-218 and 743-854. The donors showed a predominance of white British ancestry and of females, with possible underestimation of clonal diversity.

The CDR3 totals 16 residues. V was cut by 3 bases and J by 4 bases, with 16 bases left in between. Germline CDR1 and CDR2: MNHNS and SASEGT. Comment on this clone: The antigen is not known.

Libraries were prepared by immunoSEQ multiplex PCR; TCRdb keeps only in-frame clonotypes and omits some of them. The data show over 150,000 clones, approximately 88% seen once. Pooled together were second doses at about 4 or about 12 weeks. The TCR comes from an adult who received the AZD1222 COVID-19 vaccine. The J gene is TRBJ2-1, the V gene TRBV6-1, with D possibly TRBD1 on 5 matching bases. The source material was peripheral blood, sampled 28 days after the second AZD1222 dose. The CDR3 sequence: CASSEQGALSYNEQFF. The CDR3 DNA reads as TGTGCCAGCAGTGAGCAGGGCGCCCTATCTTACAATGAGCAGTTCTTC.